Below are 2 T cell receptor beta chains sequenced from a single sample in a study of cytomegalovirus exposure and HLA in healthy donors. The PCR contained 60 Vbeta and 13 Jbeta primers. Produced via immunoSEQ multiplex PCR; TCRdb's table is partial and in-frame only. The profile shows tens of thousands of clones, around 81% of them singletons. Source material: PBMCs. The receptor source for this set is a man aged 25 to 40 in good health and CMV-seropositive.

This clone occurred once. This chain joins TRBV19 and TRBJ2-7, with TRBD2 matching 8 bases. Germline loops: CDR1 LNHDA, CDR2 SQIVND (reference sequence). The CDR3 loop spans 15 amino acids. V lost 6 bases to trimming and J lost 0 bases; unmatched junction nucleotides: 7. CDR3 sequence reads: CASSLTGLVSYEQYF. For the CDR3, the DNA is TGTGCCAGTAGCCTGACGGGACTAGTCTCCTACGAGCAGTACTTC.

This chain connects TRBV28 to TRBJ1-2, with 8 bases that match TRBD1. The CDR3 has 14 residues. J gave up 0 bases and V 7 bases, and 4 bases lay outside the gene matches. The V gene's germline CDR1 is MDHEN and CDR2 SYDVKM. CDR3 sequence (DNA): TGTGCCAGCACCCTGGACAGGGCTAACTATGGCTACACCTTC. Its translation is CASTLDRANYGYTF.